This T cell receptor beta chain was sequenced for a study of blood T cell repertoires in COVID-19 (dated by TCRdb to 2018 to 2021). The study in broad terms: Samples from collaborators originated in the United States, Italy and Spain and spanned both the acute and convalescent phases of COVID-19. Deeply sampled blood TCRbeta repertoires from subjects exposed to, actively infected with, or recovered from COVID-19 were included in the dataset. The material from the prospective study consisted of cDNA or gDNA derived from T cells, B-cell-depleted T cells, or PBMCs. A de-identified subject ID, COVID-19 status, age in years and sex were almost always included in the sample metadata. Where HLA class I and class II types were available, the types were taken from metadata supplied by the sample provider, not from assay-based typing. The samples were drawn from the first 160 participants of the ongoing ImmuneRACE study and from under 1,500 subjects provided by 6 global collaborators. The repertoires were made available in a free public database intended to serve as a resource for research on the immune response to SARS-CoV-2. Results the study describes overall, beyond this receptor: Clinical and demographic metadata were provided uncurated, with the amount varying by source and participant.

The germline V gene encodes CDR1 MNHEY and CDR2 SVGAGI. V loses 8 bases, J loses 8 bases, and the germline ends lie 18 bases apart. The CDR3 runs 13 amino acids, cysteine and phenylalanine included. Only CDR3 DNA remains: 39 bases, in frame from the first base. TCRbeta CDR3 regions were amplified from genomic DNA by means of the immunoSEQ Assay, a bias-controlled multiplex PCR. The source study handled its data this way. Nucleated cell counts per sample were estimated from amplification of reference gene primers within the assay. To quantify the absolute abundance of each unique TCRbeta CDR3 rearrangement, sequence reads were collapsed and filtered. For each sample, productive Simpson clonality was calculated as the square root of Simpson's diversity index across productive rearrangements. TCRdb obtained this table from immuneACCESS and retained in-frame rearrangements with V and J assigned. These tables miss some clones; where compared with another copy, unresolved V genes account for less than half of the shortfall, and the remainder is unexplained. Clone size and the V and J calls come from that table; the DNA yielded D and trimming. The table for this sample lists about 76,000 clones; around 86% of them were counted only once. Of the sample, 29% is held by the ten largest clones.

Details on this clone: The antigen it recognizes is unknown. No much larger clone is present one base from it, and per-base qualities are unavailable.

Whole blood was collected in K2EDTA tubes by collaborating institutions according to the institutions' own protocols. For TCRbeta analysis, collaborators shipped samples in one of three forms: frozen whole blood, isolated PBMCs, or DNA extracted from either of those sample types. The receptor was derived from an elderly woman with active or convalescent COVID-19. The sequencing input was peripheral blood. Here the chain combines TRBV6-5 and TRBJ1-1, and TRBD1 may be the D gene, going by 6 matching bases. In nucleotide form, the sequence is TGTGCCAGCCCCCGTTGGGCAGGGGCAGAAGCTTTCTTT. Its product reads: CASPRWAGAEAFF.